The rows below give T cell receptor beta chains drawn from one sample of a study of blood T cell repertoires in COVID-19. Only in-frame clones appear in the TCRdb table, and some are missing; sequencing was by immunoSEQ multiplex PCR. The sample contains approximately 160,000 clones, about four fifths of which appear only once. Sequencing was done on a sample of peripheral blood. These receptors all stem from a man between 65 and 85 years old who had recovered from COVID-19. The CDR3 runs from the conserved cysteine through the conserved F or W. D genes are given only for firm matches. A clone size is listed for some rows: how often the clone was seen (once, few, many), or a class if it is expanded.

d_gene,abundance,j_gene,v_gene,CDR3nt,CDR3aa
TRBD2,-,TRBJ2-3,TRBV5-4,TGTGCCAGCAGCTTAGGGATAGCGGGAGTAGGGAGCGGAGATACGCAGTATTTT,CASSLGIAGVGSGDTQYF
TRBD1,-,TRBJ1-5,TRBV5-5,TGTGCCAGCAGCTACAGGGCCAGCGGGACAGGTGTTGTGGATCAGCCCCAGCATTTT,CASSYRASGTGVVDQPQHF
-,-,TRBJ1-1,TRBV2,TGTGCCAGCAGTGGACAGGAGAACACTGAAGCTTTCTTT,CASSGQENTEAFF
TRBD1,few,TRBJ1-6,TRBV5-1,TGCGCCAGCAGCTTGGAGGGGGCCGATAATTCACCCCTCCACTTT,CASSLEGADNSPLHF
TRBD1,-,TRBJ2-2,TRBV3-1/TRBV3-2,TGTGCCAGCAGCCAGGCGAGCCAGTACAGGGGGCGAACCGGGGAGCTGTTTTTT,CASSQASQYRGRTGELFF
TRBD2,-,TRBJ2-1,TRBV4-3,TGCGCCAGCAGCCAAGAAGGGACTAGCGGATTGTACAATGAGCAGTTCTTC,CASSQEGTSGLYNEQFF
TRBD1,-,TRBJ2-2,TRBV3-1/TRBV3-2,TGTGCCAGCAACCTCCAATCCACAGGGGTAAACACCGGGGAGCTGTTTTTT,CASNLQSTGVNTGELFF
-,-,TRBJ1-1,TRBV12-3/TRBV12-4,TGTGCCAGCAGTCCCTCGGGTGAAGCTTTCTTT,CASSPSGEAFF
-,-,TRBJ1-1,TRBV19,TGTGCCAGTAGTATAGGACAGCAAGCTTTCTTT,CASSIGQQAFF
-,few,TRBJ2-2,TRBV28,TGTGCCAGCAGCCCCGGGACTCCTAACACCGGGGAGCTGTTTTTT,CASSPGTPNTGELFF
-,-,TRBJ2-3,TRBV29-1,TGCAGCGTCCTCGGAGGCACAGATACGCAGTATTTT,CSVLGGTDTQYF
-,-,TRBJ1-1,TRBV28,TGTGCCAGCAGTCTCGGGGGGATCTACACTGAAGCTTTCTTT,CASSLGGIYTEAFF